A selection of T cell receptor beta chains follows, all from one sample in a study of T-cell reconstitution after alpha-beta-depleted transplantation in children. TCRdb processed the PCR reads anew with MiXCR; each CDR3 protein has one entry. Of about 500,000 distinct CDR3 sequences listed, about an eighth are singletons. The input for sequencing was PBMCs, mostly from graft donor cells, taken 180 days after TCRalphabeta/CD19-depleted stem cell transplant. All receptors derive from a female patient between 2 and 15 years old who had a stem cell transplant for aplastic anemia, so the T cells may come from the graft donor. CDR3s include the opening cysteine and the closing phenylalanine or tryptophan. Fields, in order: CDR3 protein, CDR3 DNA, J gene, V gene, clone size, D gene. The D gene is left open where the match is weak. Only part of the rows carry a size: once, few, many, or a class if the clone is expanded.

CDR3 protein: CASSERGYNYGYTF
CDR3 DNA: TGCGCCAGCAGTGAGCGGGGTTACAACTATGGCTACACCTTC
J gene: TRBJ1-2
V gene: TRBV10-2
clone size: few
D gene: -

CDR3 protein: CASGWRLAGAQLFF
CDR3 DNA: TGTGCTAGTGGTTGGAGACTAGCGGGAGCTCAGTTGTTCTTC
J gene: TRBJ2-1
V gene: TRBV12-5
clone size: many
D gene: TRBD2

CDR3 protein: CASSPTGRRNQPQHF
CDR3 DNA: TGTGCCAGCAGCCCGACGGGGAGGAGGAATCAGCCCCAGCATTTT
J gene: TRBJ1-5
V gene: TRBV6-2/TRBV6-3
clone size: few
D gene: -

CDR3 protein: CAIGLANNEQFF
CDR3 DNA: TGTGCCATCGGACTAGCGAACAATGAGCAGTTCTTC
J gene: TRBJ2-1
V gene: TRBV2
clone size: few
D gene: TRBD2

CDR3 protein: CASSRDRGHNEQFF
CDR3 DNA: TGTGCCAGTAGTAGGGACAGGGGCCACAATGAGCAGTTCTTC
J gene: TRBJ2-1
V gene: TRBV19
clone size: few
D gene: TRBD1

CDR3 protein: CSNYGYTF
CDR3 DNA: TGCAGCAACTATGGCTACACCTTC
J gene: TRBJ1-2
V gene: TRBV20-1
clone size: few
D gene: -

CDR3 protein: CSATTSSGGTYEQYF
CDR3 DNA: TGCAGTGCAACGACCTCTAGCGGGGGGACCTACGAGCAGTACTTC
J gene: TRBJ2-7
V gene: TRBV20-1
clone size: -
D gene: TRBD2

CDR3 protein: CASSLDWTSGETQYF
CDR3 DNA: TGCGCCAGCAGCTTGGATTGGACTAGCGGAGAGACCCAGTACTTC
J gene: TRBJ2-5
V gene: TRBV5-1
clone size: few
D gene: TRBD2

CDR3 protein: CASSLGGGPNEQYF
CDR3 DNA: TGTGCCAGCAGCTTGGGGGGAGGGCCCAACGAGCAGTACTTC
J gene: TRBJ2-7
V gene: TRBV7-2
clone size: few
D gene: TRBD2

CDR3 protein: CASSQDQAIYEQYF
CDR3 DNA: TGTGCCAGCAGCCAAGATCAGGCAATCTACGAGCAGTACTTC
J gene: TRBJ2-7
V gene: TRBV4-2
clone size: many
D gene: -

CDR3 protein: CASSQVYEFSGANVLTF
CDR3 DNA: TGCGCCAGCAGCCAGGTCTATGAGTTCTCTGGGGCCAACGTCCTGACTTTC
J gene: TRBJ2-6
V gene: TRBV4-3
clone size: -
D gene: -

CDR3 protein: CAWNWAGEQFF
CDR3 DNA: TGTGCCTGGAATTGGGCAGGGGAGCAGTTCTTC
J gene: TRBJ2-1
V gene: TRBV30
clone size: -
D gene: -

CDR3 protein: CASSSRTGVGRQGVTGDTQYF
CDR3 DNA: TGTGCCAGCAGCTCCCGGACGGGGGTGGGACGTCAGGGAGTCACGGGAGATACGCAGTATTTT
J gene: TRBJ2-3
V gene: TRBV9
clone size: many
D gene: -

CDR3 protein: CASSLAWDSFSSGELFF
CDR3 DNA: TGTGCCAGCAGCTTAGCTTGGGACAGCTTCAGTTCCGGGGAGCTGTTTTTT
J gene: TRBJ2-2
V gene: TRBV7-2
clone size: -
D gene: TRBD1

CDR3 protein: CASSGLPGQFYGYTF
CDR3 DNA: TGTGCCAGCAGCGGGTTACCGGGACAGTTCTATGGCTACACCTTC
J gene: TRBJ1-2
V gene: TRBV7-2
clone size: few
D gene: TRBD1

CDR3 protein: CASSFIKGRPRRGEQYF
CDR3 DNA: TGTGCCAGCAGCTTTATTAAGGGCCGACCCCGGAGGGGCGAGCAGTACTTC
J gene: TRBJ2-7
V gene: TRBV5-4
clone size: -
D gene: -

CDR3 protein: CASSLDVGLSTDTQYF
CDR3 DNA: TGTGCCAGCAGCTTGGATGTAGGGCTGAGCACAGATACGCAGTATTTT
J gene: TRBJ2-3
V gene: TRBV5-5
clone size: few
D gene: -

CDR3 protein: CASSLWGVEAFF
CDR3 DNA: TGTGCCAGCAGTTTATGGGGGGTTGAAGCTTTCTTT
J gene: TRBJ1-1
V gene: TRBV28
clone size: few
D gene: -

CDR3 protein: CPTSCTYEQYF
CDR3 DNA: TGCCCCACTAGTTGCACCTACGAGCAGTACTTC
J gene: TRBJ2-7
V gene: TRBV7-9
clone size: few
D gene: -

CDR3 protein: CASSLTLAGELTDTQYF
CDR3 DNA: TGTGCCAGCAGCTTAACACTAGCGGGAGAACTCACAGATACGCAGTATTTT
J gene: TRBJ2-3
V gene: TRBV7-9
clone size: many
D gene: TRBD2